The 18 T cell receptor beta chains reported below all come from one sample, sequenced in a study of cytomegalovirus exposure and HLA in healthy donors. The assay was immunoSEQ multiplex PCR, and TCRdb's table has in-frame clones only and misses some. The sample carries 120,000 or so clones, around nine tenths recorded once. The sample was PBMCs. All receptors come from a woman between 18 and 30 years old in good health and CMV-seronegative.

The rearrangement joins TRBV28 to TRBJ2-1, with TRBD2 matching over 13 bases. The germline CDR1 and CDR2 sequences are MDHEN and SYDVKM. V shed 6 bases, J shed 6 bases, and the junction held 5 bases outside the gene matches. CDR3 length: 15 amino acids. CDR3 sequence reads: CASSPTSGRANEQFF. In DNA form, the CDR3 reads TGTGCCAGCAGCCCTACTAGCGGGAGGGCCAATGAGCAGTTCTTC.

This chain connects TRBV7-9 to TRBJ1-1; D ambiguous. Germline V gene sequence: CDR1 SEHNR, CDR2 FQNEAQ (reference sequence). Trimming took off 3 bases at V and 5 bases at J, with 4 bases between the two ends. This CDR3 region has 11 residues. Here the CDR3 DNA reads TGTGCCAGCAGCTTTTCTACTGAAGCTTTCTTT. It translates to CASSFSTEAFF.

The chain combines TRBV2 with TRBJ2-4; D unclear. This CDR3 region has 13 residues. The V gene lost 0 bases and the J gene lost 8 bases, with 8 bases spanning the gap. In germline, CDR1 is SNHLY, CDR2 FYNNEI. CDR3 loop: CASSEAEQYIQYF. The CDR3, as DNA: TGTGCCAGCAGTGAAGCGGAGCAGTACATTCAGTACTTC.

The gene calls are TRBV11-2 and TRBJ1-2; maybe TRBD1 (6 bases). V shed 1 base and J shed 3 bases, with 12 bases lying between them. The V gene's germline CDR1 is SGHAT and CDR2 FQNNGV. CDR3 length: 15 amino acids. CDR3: CASSLARDTYYGYTF. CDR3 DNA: TGTGCCAGCAGCTTAGCACGGGACACCTACTATGGCTACACCTTC.

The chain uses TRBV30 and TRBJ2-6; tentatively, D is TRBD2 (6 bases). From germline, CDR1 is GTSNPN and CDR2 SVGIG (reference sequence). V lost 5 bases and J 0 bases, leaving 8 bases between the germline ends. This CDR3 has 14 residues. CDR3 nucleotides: TGTGCCTGGGGGGACTTCTCTGGGGCCAACGTCCTGACTTTC. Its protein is CAWGDFSGANVLTF.

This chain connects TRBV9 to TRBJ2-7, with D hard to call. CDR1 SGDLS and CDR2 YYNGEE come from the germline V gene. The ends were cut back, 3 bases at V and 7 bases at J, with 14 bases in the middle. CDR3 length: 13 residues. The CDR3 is CASSGRFSEEQYF. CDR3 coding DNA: TGTGCCAGCAGCGGGCGGTTTTCTGAGGAGCAGTACTTC.

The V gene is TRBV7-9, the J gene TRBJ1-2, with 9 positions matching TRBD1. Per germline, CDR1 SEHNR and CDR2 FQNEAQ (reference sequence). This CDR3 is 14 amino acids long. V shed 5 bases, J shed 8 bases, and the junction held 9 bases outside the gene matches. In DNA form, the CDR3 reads TGTGCCAGCAGCGCGACGACAGGGGGAGGAGGCTACACCTTC. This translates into CASSATTGGGGYTF.

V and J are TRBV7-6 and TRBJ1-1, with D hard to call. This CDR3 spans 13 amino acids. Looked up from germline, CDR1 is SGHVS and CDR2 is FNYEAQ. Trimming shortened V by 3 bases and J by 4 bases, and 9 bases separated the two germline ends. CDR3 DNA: TGTGCCAGCAGCTTCGCTTCGGGCACTGAAGCTTTCTTT. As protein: CASSFASGTEAFF.

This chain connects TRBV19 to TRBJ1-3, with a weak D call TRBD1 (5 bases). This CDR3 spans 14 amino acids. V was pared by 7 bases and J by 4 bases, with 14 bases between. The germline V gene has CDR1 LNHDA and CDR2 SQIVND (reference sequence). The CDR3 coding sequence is TGTGCCAGTATTTTGGAGGGGTCCGGAAACACCATATATTTT. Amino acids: CASILEGSGNTIYF.

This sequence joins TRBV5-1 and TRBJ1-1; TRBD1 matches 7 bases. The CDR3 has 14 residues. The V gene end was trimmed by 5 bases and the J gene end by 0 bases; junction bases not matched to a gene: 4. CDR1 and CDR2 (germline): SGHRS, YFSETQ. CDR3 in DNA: TGCGCCAGCAGTACGGGACAGATGAACACTGAAGCTTTCTTT. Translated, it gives CASSTGQMNTEAFF.

The CDR3 reads CASTLGQDQPQHF. The CDR3 DNA sequence: TGTGCCAGTACCCTGGGACAGGATCAGCCCCAGCATTTT. The chain employs TRBV19 and TRBJ1-5, with TRBD1 matching over 8 bases. The CDR3 is 13 residues long. V lost 7 bases and J lost 5; bases outside the gene matches: 4. CDR1 is LNHDA, CDR2 SQIVND, per germline (reference sequence).

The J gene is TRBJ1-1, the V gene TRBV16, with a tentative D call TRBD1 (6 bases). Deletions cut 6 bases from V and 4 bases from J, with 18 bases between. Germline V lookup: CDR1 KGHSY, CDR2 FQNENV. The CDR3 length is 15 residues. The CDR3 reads CASSPSQGTVTEAFF. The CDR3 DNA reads TGTGCCAGCAGTCCATCGCAGGGGACGGTCACTGAAGCTTTCTTT.

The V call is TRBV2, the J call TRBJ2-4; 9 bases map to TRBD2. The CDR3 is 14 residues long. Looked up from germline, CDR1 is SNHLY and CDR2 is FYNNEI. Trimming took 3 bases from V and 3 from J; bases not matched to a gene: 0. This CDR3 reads CASSEREGKNIQYF. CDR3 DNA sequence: TGTGCCAGCAGTGAGCGGGAGGGCAAAAACATTCAGTACTTC. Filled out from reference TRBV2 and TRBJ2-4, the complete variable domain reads EPEVTQTPSHQVTQMGQEVILRCVPISNHLYFYWYRQILGQKVEFLVSFYNNEISEKSEIFDDQFSVERPDGSNFTLKIRSTKLEDSAMYFCASSEREGKNIQYFGAGTRLSVL.

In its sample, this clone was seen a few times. The CDR3 DNA sequence: TGTGCCAGCAGGACAGGGCACAATGAGCAGTTCTTC. Protein product: CASRTGHNEQFF. This chain joins TRBV6-5 and TRBJ2-1; 7 bases fit TRBD1. The CDR3 is made up of 12 amino acids. V trimming: 6 bases; J trimming: 5 bases; junction bases outside the gene matches: 1. CDR1 and CDR2 (germline): MNHEY, SVGAGI.

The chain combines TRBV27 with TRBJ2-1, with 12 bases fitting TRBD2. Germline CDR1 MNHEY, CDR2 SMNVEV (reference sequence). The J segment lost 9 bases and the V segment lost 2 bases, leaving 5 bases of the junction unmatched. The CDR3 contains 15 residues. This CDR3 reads CASSLNVLAGGEQFF. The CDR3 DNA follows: TGTGCCAGCAGTTTAAATGTACTAGCGGGAGGTGAGCAGTTCTTC.

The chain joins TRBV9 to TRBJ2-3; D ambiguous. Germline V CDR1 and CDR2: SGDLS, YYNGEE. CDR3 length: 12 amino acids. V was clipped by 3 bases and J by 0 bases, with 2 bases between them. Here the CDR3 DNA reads TGTGCCAGCAGCGCTAGCACAGATACGCAGTATTTT. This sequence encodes CASSASTDTQYF.

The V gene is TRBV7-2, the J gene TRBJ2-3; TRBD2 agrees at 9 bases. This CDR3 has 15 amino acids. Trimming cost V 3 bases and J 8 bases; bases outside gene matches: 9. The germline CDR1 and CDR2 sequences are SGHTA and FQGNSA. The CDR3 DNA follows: TGTGCCAGCAGCTTGGGGGTAGCGGGAGACACTACGCAGTATTTT. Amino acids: CASSLGVAGDTTQYF.

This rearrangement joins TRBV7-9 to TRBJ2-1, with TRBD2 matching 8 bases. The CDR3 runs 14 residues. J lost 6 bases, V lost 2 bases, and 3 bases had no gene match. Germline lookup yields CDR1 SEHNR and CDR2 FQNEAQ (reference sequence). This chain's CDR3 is CASSLRREVNEQFF. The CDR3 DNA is TGTGCCAGCAGCTTAAGGCGGGAGGTCAATGAGCAGTTCTTC.